This TCR beta chain was obtained from a study of graft-versus-host responses after intestinal transplantation. In the study overall: In this cohort, recipients had multivisceral, liver-intestinal, or isolated intestinal transplants. Every recipient underwent anti-thymocyte globulin induction, then tacrolimus and steroids for roughly three years.

As regards this clone: No antigen is known for it.

Sequenced by immunoSEQ multiplex PCR; TCRdb stores in-frame clones only, minus some. The sample yields about 31,000 clones, roughly 80% seen once. Findings of the study overall: High graft-versus-host to host-versus-graft T cell clonal ratios marked allografts of patients with graft-donor macrochimerism.

The source is a human donor who received an intestinal transplant. Specimen: unstimulated CD8+ T cells sorted from spleen or lymph node cells, collected before intestinal transplant.

CDR3: CAWSWTAGEQFF. CDR3 sequence (DNA): TGTGCCTGGAGTTGGACAGCCGGTGAGCAGTTCTTC. The J gene is TRBJ2-1, the V gene TRBV30, with D possibly matching TRBD1 (6 bases). The CDR3 sequence is 12 residues long. CDR1 and CDR2 from the germline V gene are GTSNPN and SVGIG (reference sequence). V gave up 2 bases and J gave up 9 bases, with 11 bases separating them.